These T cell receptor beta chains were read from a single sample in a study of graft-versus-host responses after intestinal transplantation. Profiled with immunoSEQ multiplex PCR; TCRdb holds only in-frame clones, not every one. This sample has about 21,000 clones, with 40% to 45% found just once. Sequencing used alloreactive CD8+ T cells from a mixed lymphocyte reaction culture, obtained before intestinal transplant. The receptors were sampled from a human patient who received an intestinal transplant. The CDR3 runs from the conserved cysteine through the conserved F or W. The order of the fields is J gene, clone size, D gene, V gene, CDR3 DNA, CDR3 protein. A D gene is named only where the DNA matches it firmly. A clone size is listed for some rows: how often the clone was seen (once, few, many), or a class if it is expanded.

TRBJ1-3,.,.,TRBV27,TGTGCCAGCAGTTTACGGGGCAGGGGTACAGGTGGAAACACCATATATTTT,CASSLRGRGTGGNTIYF
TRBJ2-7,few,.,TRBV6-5,TGTGCCAGCAGTTACTCCATGGGAGTCATCCCCTACGAGCAGTACTTC,CASSYSMGVIPYEQYF
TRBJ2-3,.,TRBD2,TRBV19,TGTGCCAGTAGTATGGGCGGGAGCCTCACAGATACGCAGTATTTT,CASSMGGSLTDTQYF
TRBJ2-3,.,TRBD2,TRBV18,TGTGCCAGCTCACCACCGGGTCTAGCGGGAGATACGCAGTATTTT,CASSPPGLAGDTQYF
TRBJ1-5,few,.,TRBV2,TGTGCCAGCAGCGTGGAGGGTATAACCAATCAGCCCCAGCATTTT,CASSVEGITNQPQHF
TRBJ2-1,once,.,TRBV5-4,TGTGCCAGCAGCTTTCGGGGAGGGGGGAATGAGCAGTTCTTC,CASSFRGGGNEQFF
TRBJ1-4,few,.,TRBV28,TGTGCCAGCGGCCTCGACGGGGGGAATGAAAAACTGTTTTTT,CASGLDGGNEKLFF
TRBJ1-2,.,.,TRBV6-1,TGTGCCAGCAGTCCACAGGGTTTGCATGGCTACACCTTC,CASSPQGLHGYTF
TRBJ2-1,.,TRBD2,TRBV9,TGTGCCAGCAGCTCTTACGGGACTAGCGGGAGCGAGACCTACAATGAGCAGTTCTTC,CASSSYGTSGSETYNEQFF
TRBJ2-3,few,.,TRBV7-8,TGTGCCAGCAGCTTAGGGATAAATGCGGATACGCAGTATTTT,CASSLGINADTQYF
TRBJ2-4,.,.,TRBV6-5,TGTGCCAGCAGTCCGGACTCAGCCAAAAACATTCAGTACTTC,CASSPDSAKNIQYF
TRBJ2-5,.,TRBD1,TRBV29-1,TGCAGCGTTGGAGGCTCTGGGGACAGTATACAAGAGACCCAGTACTTC,CSVGGSGDSIQETQYF
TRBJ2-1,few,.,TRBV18,TGTGCCAGCTCAGAAGGGCTAGCTTTGAGTGAGCAGTTCTTC,CASSEGLALSEQFF
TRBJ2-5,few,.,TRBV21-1,TGTGCCAACACGGTCGAGCTTCTCATAGCGACCGAACAAGAGACCCAGTACTTC,CANTVELLIATEQETQYF
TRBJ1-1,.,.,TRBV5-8,TGTGCCAGCAGCCGATACATAAACACTGAAGCTTTCTTT,CASSRYINTEAFF
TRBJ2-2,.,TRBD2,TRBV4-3,TGCGCCAGCAGCCTGCTTGGGGGAGGGGACACCGGGGAGCTGTTTTTT,CASSLLGGGDTGELFF
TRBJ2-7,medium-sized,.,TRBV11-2,TGTGCCAGCAGAGGCTACGAGCAGTACTTC,CASRGYEQYF
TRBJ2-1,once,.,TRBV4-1,TGCGCCAGCAGCCAAGAACCCGGGCTCTCCTCTGACCAGTTCTTC,CASSQEPGLSSDQFF
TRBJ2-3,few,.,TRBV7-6,TGTGCCAGCAGCATCGGGACTCACAGCACAGATACGCAGTATTTT,CASSIGTHSTDTQYF
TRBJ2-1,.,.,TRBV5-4,TGTGCCAGCAGCTCTATGAGGCAACCTTACAATGAGCAGTTCTTC,CASSSMRQPYNEQFF
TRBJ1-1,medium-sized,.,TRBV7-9,TGTGCCAGCACGGGGCAGCCGAACACTGAAGCTTTCTTT,CASTGQPNTEAFF
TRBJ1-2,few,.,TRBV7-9,TGTGCCAGCAGCTTAGCGGTTAACTATGGCTACACCTTC,CASSLAVNYGYTF
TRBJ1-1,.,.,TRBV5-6,TGTGCCAGCAGCTATCTCGACAGACTGAACACTGAAGCTTTCTTT,CASSYLDRLNTEAFF
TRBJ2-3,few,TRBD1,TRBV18,TGTGCCAGCTCATTCGGGACAGTCATCACAGATACGCAGTATTTT,CASSFGTVITDTQYF
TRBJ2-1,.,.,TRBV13,TGTGCCAGCAGCTTGGGAATCGGAAATGAGCAGTTCTTC,CASSLGIGNEQFF
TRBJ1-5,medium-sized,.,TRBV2,TGTGCCAGCAGTGAATCGGCCGGTTATCAGCCCCAGCATTTT,CASSESAGYQPQHF
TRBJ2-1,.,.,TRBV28,TGTGCCAGCAGTTTATTGGGGGCCGCTATTAATGAGCAGTTCTTC,CASSLLGAAINEQFF
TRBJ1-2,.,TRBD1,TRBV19,TGTGCCACCGCGGACAGGGCCTCCAACTATGGCTACACCTTC,CATADRASNYGYTF
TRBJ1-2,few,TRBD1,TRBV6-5,TGTGCCATCAGTGAGCCGACAGGGCTCGGCTACACCTTC,CAISEPTGLGYTF
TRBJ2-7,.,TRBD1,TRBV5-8,TGTGCCAGCAGCTTGGGTGCAGGGGGCGATCATTACAGTTACGAGCAGTACTTC,CASSLGAGGDHYSYEQYF
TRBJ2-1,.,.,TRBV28,TGTGCCAGCAGTGTATTATATGAGCAGTTCTTC,CASSVLYEQFF
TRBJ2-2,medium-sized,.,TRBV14,TGTGCCAGCAGCCCGGGACATTCATTAACCGGGGAGCTGTTTTTT,CASSPGHSLTGELFF
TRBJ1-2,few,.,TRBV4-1,TGCGCCAGCAGCCCAGAGGGACGGGGAAACTATGGCTACACCTTC,CASSPEGRGNYGYTF
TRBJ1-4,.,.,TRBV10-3,TGTGCCATCAGTGGGATTCTCTCTGCAACTAATGAAAAACTGTTTTTT,CAISGILSATNEKLFF
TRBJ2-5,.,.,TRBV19,TGTGCCAGCCAGAACGCGGGATGGGAGACCCAGTACTTC,CASQNAGWETQYF
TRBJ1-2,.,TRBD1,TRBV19,TGTGCCAGTTCACGGGACAGGGCTAACTATGGCTACACCTTC,CASSRDRANYGYTF
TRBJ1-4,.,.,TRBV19,TGTGCCAGTAGTAACCGGGACGTTGAAAAACTGTTTTTT,CASSNRDVEKLFF
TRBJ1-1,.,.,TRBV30,TGTGCCTGGAGGACGGGAATGAACACTGAAGCTTTCTTT,CAWRTGMNTEAFF
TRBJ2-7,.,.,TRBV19,TGTGCCAGTAGTATAGTTCGGGGAGCATACGAGCAGTACTTC,CASSIVRGAYEQYF
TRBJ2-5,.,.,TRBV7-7,TGTGCTAGCAGCTTTCGCTTGGGCGGGGTCCAAGAGACCCAGTACTTC,CASSFRLGGVQETQYF
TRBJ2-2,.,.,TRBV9,TGTGCCAGCAGCCCCTCAGGGACCGGGGAGCTGTTTTTT,CASSPSGTGELFF
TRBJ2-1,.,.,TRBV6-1,TGTGCCAGCAGTTCCCCTATTTCGCAGTTCTTC,CASSSPISQFF
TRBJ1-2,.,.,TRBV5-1,TGCGCCAGCAGCTCAGCTGCGAACTATGGCTACACCTTC,CASSSAANYGYTF
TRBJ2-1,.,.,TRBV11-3,TGTGCCAGCAGCATTCTACGGGGGGCGGGCCATGAGCAGTTCTTC,CASSILRGAGHEQFF
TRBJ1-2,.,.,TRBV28,TGTGCCAGCAGTTTGATCCCGCCACTCTATGGCTACACCTTC,CASSLIPPLYGYTF
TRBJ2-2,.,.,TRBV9,TGTGCCAGCAGCGACCGGACAAGCGGGGAGCTGTTTTTT,CASSDRTSGELFF
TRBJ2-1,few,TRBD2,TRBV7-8,TGTGCCAGCAGCTTAAGGTGGGCAGTTGAGCGGGAGCTCTGGAATGAGCAGTTCTTC,CASSLRWAVERELWNEQFF
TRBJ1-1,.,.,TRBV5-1,TGCGCCAGCAGCACGACAGGATCTAAGAACACTGAAGCTTTCTTT,CASSTTGSKNTEAFF
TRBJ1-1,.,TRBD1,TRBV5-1,TGCGCCAGCACCCAGGGGGTCGGGAACACTGAAGCTTTCTTT,CASTQGVGNTEAFF
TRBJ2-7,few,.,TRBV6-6,TGTGCCAGCAGCCGACAGACCTCCTACGAGCAGTACTTC,CASSRQTSYEQYF